This TCR beta chain came from a study of shared clonotypes between healthy human individuals. With respect to this clone: The antigen remains undetermined.

Overall study results and limits: Generally, naive subsets came out with larger estimated richness than memory subsets. Lower generation probabilities were found for non-shared clonotypes than for those shared by all four donors. It was observed that around 5% of naive CD4 clonotypes were shared across several donors.

A CD45RA-negative memory subset and a CD45RA+ naive subset were separated from the CD4+ cells. Measured with immunoSEQ multiplex PCR; TCRdb has only the in-frame clones, and not every one. Counted here are fewer than 1.6 million clones, approximately 98.5% occurring once; the ten biggest clones make up about 0.4%. The clonotype was recovered from a man aged 25-40 years in good health. The sample comprised naive CD4+ T cells sorted from blood. Sample subset: CD45RA+ positively selected.

This chain's CDR3 is CASSLTRTSGFYNEQFF. The CDR3 nucleotides read TGTGCCAGCAGCTTAACCAGGACTAGCGGATTCTACAATGAGCAGTTCTTC. This rearrangement joins TRBV7-3 to TRBJ2-1; 10 positions match TRBD2. Per the germline V gene, CDR1 is SGHTA and CDR2 is FQGTGA. The V segment lost 0 bases and the J segment 3 bases; nucleotides outside the gene matches: 5. This CDR3 has 17 residues. Full variable domain (rest looked up from reference TRBV7-3 and TRBJ2-1): GAGVSQTPSNKVTEKGKYVELRCDPISGHTALYWYRQSLGQGPEFLIYFQGTGAADDSGLPNDRFFAVRPEGSVSTLKIQRTERGDSAVYLCASSLTRTSGFYNEQFFGPGTRLTVL.